This record covers a single T cell receptor (beta chain). Source study methods: Estimated nucleated cell counts came from reference gene primer amplification. Data came from immunoSEQ multiplex PCR; TCRdb stores just in-frame clones and leaves some out. V and J calls plus clone size are reproduced from that table; the DNA served to infer D and trimming. The repertoire consists of roughly 200,000 clones, with 75% to 90% occurring once and the leading ten covering just under 8.5%. The V gene end was trimmed by 6 bases and the J gene end by 2 bases; junction bases not matched to a gene: 7. The CDR3 is made up of 15 amino acids. CDR1 is LNHDA and CDR2 is SQIVND in the germline V gene (reference sequence). The entry originates in a study of blood T cell repertoires in COVID-19.

The rearrangement links TRBV19 to TRBJ2-7; 10 bases fit TRBD2. This clonotype was sampled from a woman aged 60-75 years with acute or convalescent COVID-19. The sequenced sample consisted of peripheral blood. CDR3 region: CASRLSGRGTYEQYF. The CDR3 nucleotides read TGTGCCAGTAGACTAAGCGGGAGGGGAACCTACGAGCAGTACTTC. Full variable domain (remainder filled in from reference TRBV19 and TRBJ2-7): DGGITQSPKYLFRKEGQNVTLSCEQNLNHDAMYWYRQDPGQGLRLIYYSQIVNDFQKGDIAEGYSVSREKKESFPLTVTSAQKNPTAFYLCASRLSGRGTYEQYFGPGTRLTVT.